These 4 T cell receptor beta chains were all obtained from the same sample, sequenced in a study of cytomegalovirus exposure and HLA in healthy donors. It was with 60 Vbeta and 13 Jbeta primers that the PCR ran. The assay was immunoSEQ multiplex PCR, and TCRdb's table has in-frame clones only and misses some. This sample's table reports approximately 130,000 clones. The specimen was PBMCs. The receptors derive from a woman aged 60-75 years in good health and CMV-seronegative.

The chain has TRBV28 and TRBJ1-2; D is unresolved. The length of the CDR3 is 18 residues. Germline assignment: CDR1 MDHEN and CDR2 SYDVKM. V lost 3 bases to trimming and J lost 4 bases, with 24 bases between them. CDR3 protein: CASSLEYVYGDLGYGYTF. DNA of the CDR3: TGTGCCAGCAGTTTGGAATACGTTTACGGGGATTTGGGCTATGGCTACACCTTC.

The chain carries TRBV27 and TRBJ1-2; 11 positions match TRBD1. The CDR3 totals 15 residues. Germline lookup yields CDR1 MNHEY and CDR2 SMNVEV (reference sequence). The V gene end was trimmed by 6 bases and the J gene end by 4 bases; junction bases not matched to a gene: 7. CDR3 protein: CASREAGQGAYGYTF. The CDR3 nucleotides read TGTGCCAGCAGGGAAGCAGGACAGGGGGCCTATGGCTACACCTTC.

As to this clone: The junction shows a germline mismatch at one end, possibly a read error. V usage is TRBV6-1 and J usage is TRBJ1-5, with 7 bases that match TRBD1. The CDR3 extends over 15 amino acids. Germline CDR1 MNHNS, CDR2 SASEGT. The CDR3: CASTIDRDGKQPQHF. Written as DNA, the CDR3 is TGTGCCAGCACGATAGACAGGGATGGCAAGCAGCCCCAGCATTTT.

V and J are TRBV7-8 and TRBJ2-7; 10 bases fit TRBD2. Germline V gives CDR1 SGHVS, CDR2 FQNEAQ. The V segment lost 3 bases and the J segment 4 bases; nucleotides outside the gene matches: 6. The CDR3 is made up of 15 amino acids. CDR3 coding DNA: TGTGCCAGCAGCTTTGTAGCGGGAGGTTCTTACGAGCAGTACTTC. Encoded protein: CASSFVAGGSYEQYF. Combining the CDR3 with reference TRBV7-8 and TRBJ2-7 gives the whole variable domain GAGVSQSPRYKVAKRGQDVALRCDPISGHVSLFWYQQALGQGPEFLTYFQNEAQLDKSGLPSDRFFAERPEGSVSTLKIQRTQQEDSAVYLCASSFVAGGSYEQYFGPGTRLTVT.